Following are 13 T cell receptor beta chains from one sample sequenced in a study of shared clonotypes between healthy human individuals. Produced via immunoSEQ multiplex PCR; TCRdb's table is partial and in-frame only. The sample carries over 850,000 clones, around 82% recorded once. The source material was memory CD4+ T cells from PBMCs. The subset here: CD45RA-negative fraction. These receptors were obtained from a man aged 18 to 29 in good health. Some clones in this sample may be carry-over from other donors' samples.

The chain combines TRBV27 with TRBJ2-3; 9 bases line up with TRBD1. V lost 3 bases to trimming and J lost 1 base; unmatched junction nucleotides: 11. The CDR3 is 18 amino acids. Germline CDR1 MNHEY, CDR2 SMNVEV (reference sequence). CDR3 sequence reads: CASSFTGGAGFGTDTQYF. CDR3 bases: TGTGCCAGCAGTTTTACAGGGGGCGCGGGTTTCGGCACAGATACGCAGTATTTT.

This chain links TRBV7-6 with TRBJ2-5; D uncertain. The V end lost 1 base, the J end lost 4 bases, and 7 bases lay between the germline ends. CDR3 length: 13 amino acids. Germline lookup yields CDR1 SGHVS and CDR2 FNYEAQ. CDR3 protein: CASSLGLLETQYF. The CDR3 bases are TGTGCCAGCAGCTTAGGCCTGTTAGAGACCCAGTACTTC.

This clone was observed many times. The rearrangement joins TRBV7-8 to TRBJ1-5; the match to TRBD1 covers 7 bases. The trim removed 5 bases at V and 4 bases at J, leaving 8 bases unmatched. Germline values: CDR1 SGHVS, CDR2 FQNEAQ. This CDR3 has 15 amino acids. The CDR3 reads CASSPTRTGNQPQHF. The CDR3 coding sequence is TGTGCCAGCAGCCCTACCCGGACAGGTAATCAGCCCCAGCATTTT.

CDR3 sequence (DNA): TGTGCCAGCAGCTCCCTCTCGTGGGGGCGCGCCTATTCCACGGATGGCTACACCTTC. This gives the protein CASSSLSWGRAYSTDGYTF. The chain uses TRBV7-3 and TRBJ1-2; D is perhaps TRBD1 (6 bases). In germline, CDR1 is SGHTA, CDR2 FQGTGA. V dropped 4 bases and J dropped 6 bases, with 30 bases sitting between them. The CDR3 runs 19 residues.

The chain employs TRBV28 and TRBJ2-1, with 8 nucleotides matching TRBD1. V trimming: 5 bases; J trimming: 4 bases; junction bases outside the gene matches: 7. The CDR3 contains 15 residues. Germline loops: CDR1 MDHEN, CDR2 SYDVKM. CDR3 DNA sequence: TGTGCCAGCAGTACCCTACAGGGGGTTTACAATGAGCAGTTCTTC. Its translation is CASSTLQGVYNEQFF.

The chain has TRBV5-6 and TRBJ2-5, with D perhaps matching TRBD2 (5 bases). The CDR3 is made up of 13 amino acids. CDR1 and CDR2 (germline): SGHDT, YYEEEE. V was clipped by 1 base and J by 5 bases, with 9 bases between them. The CDR3: CASSLLRGETQYF. CDR3 in DNA: TGTGCCAGCAGCTTGCTCCGAGGGGAGACCCAGTACTTC.

The J gene is TRBJ2-1, the V gene TRBV4-1; 7 bases fit TRBD2. The CDR3 consists of 18 residues. J gave up 0 bases and V 1 base, and 9 bases lay outside the gene matches. CDR1 and CDR2 (germline): MGHRA, YSYEKL. In DNA, the CDR3 is TGCGCCAGCAGCCAAGCCCTAGCGGAGGGCCCCTCCTACAATGAGCAGTTCTTC. It specifies CASSQALAEGPSYNEQFF.

The chain has TRBV30 and TRBJ2-1; TRBD2 matches at 7 bases. V lost 1 base to trimming and J lost 9 bases; unmatched junction nucleotides: 9. The CDR3 runs to 14 residues. CDR1 is GTSNPN, CDR2 SVGIG, per germline (reference sequence). CDR3 DNA sequence: TGTGCCTGGAGTGCCGGGAGGCGGGGAGGTGAGCAGTTCTTC. Translated: CAWSAGRRGGEQFF.

This chain uses TRBV29-1 with TRBJ1-1; TRBD1 matches 9 bases. Germline CDR1 SQVTM, CDR2 ANQGSEA. The junction had 6 bases not matched to a gene; V was cut back by 6 bases and J by 1 base. This CDR3 has 14 amino acids. For the CDR3, the DNA is TGCAGCGTCACAAGGGACAGGGAGAACACTGAAGCTTTCTTT. Amino acid sequence: CSVTRDRENTEAFF.

This chain links TRBV4-1 with TRBJ2-5; 8 bases align to TRBD2. V lost 4 bases and J lost 2; bases outside the gene matches: 3. There are 14 residues in the CDR3. Germline assignment: CDR1 MGHRA and CDR2 YSYEKL. CDR3 in amino acids: CASSLGLAQETQYF. The CDR3 coding sequence is TGCGCCAGCAGCCTTGGACTAGCTCAAGAGACCCAGTACTTC.

The chain links TRBV30 to TRBJ1-5; D not certain. Germline values: CDR1 GTSNPN, CDR2 SVGIG (reference sequence). The CDR3 spans 15 residues. V lost 2 bases to trimming and J lost 2 bases, with 13 bases between them. The CDR3 protein is CAWSIRLFGNQPQHF. CDR3 nucleotide sequence: TGTGCCTGGAGTATACGCCTCTTCGGCAATCAGCCCCAGCATTTT.

This clone has a handful of counts. The CDR3 DNA reads TGCGCCAGCAGCCAAGATGGGGCGGAGTATCAGCCCCAGCATTTT. The encoded protein is CASSQDGAEYQPQHF. The gene calls are TRBV4-1 and TRBJ1-5, with D tentatively TRBD1 (5 bases). Germline CDR1 reads MGHRA; CDR2 reads YSYEKL. Trimming removed 0 bases at V and 5 bases at J, with 11 bases between. The CDR3 loop spans 15 amino acids.

This clone was seen only once. This chain connects TRBV5-6 to TRBJ2-5; TRBD1 matches 7 bases. Germline values: CDR1 SGHDT, CDR2 YYEEEE. The V and J ends lost 4 bases and 7 bases, in that order; junction bases with no gene match: 13. This CDR3 is built from 15 residues. The CDR3 here is CASSPLGQFFGTQYF. The CDR3 region has the DNA TGTGCCAGCAGCCCCCTGGGACAGTTTTTCGGGACCCAGTACTTC.